This T cell receptor beta chain was sequenced during a study of shared clonotypes between healthy human individuals. Findings and limits, study-wide: When compared with the clonotypes that were shared by all four sorted-subset donors, the non-shared clonotypes turned out to have lower generation probabilities.

At the deep level, the assay was run. In the original processing: From ImmunoSEQ came sequences covering only the junction and carrying no quality scores, so filtering differed. Clones were sequenced by immunoSEQ multiplex PCR, and TCRdb holds only the in-frame ones, with some missing. V, J and clone size are taken as reported in that table, and D and trimming were inferred from the DNA itself. This table holds about 1 million clones, roughly 75% found once. The V gene lost 0 bases and the J gene lost 5 bases, with 11 bases spanning the gap. Looked up from germline, CDR1 is SGDLS and CDR2 is YYNGEE. The CDR3 spans 15 residues. For this clone: Its specificity is unknown.

Sequencing was carried out using memory CD4+ T cells sorted from blood. Regarding subset: CD45RA-negative fraction. V gene TRBV9 combines with J gene TRBJ1-4; D is unclear. The clonotype originates from a man in his late teens or twenties in good health. CDR3 in amino acids: CASSVEERPNEKLFF. CDR3 in DNA: TGTGCCAGCAGCGTAGAAGAGCGTCCGAATGAAAAACTGTTTTTT.